These T cell receptor beta chains were read from a single sample in a study of blood T cell repertoires in COVID-19. Sequenced by immunoSEQ multiplex PCR; TCRdb stores in-frame clones only, minus some. The sample lists roughly 41,000 clones, around four fifths occurring once. Material: peripheral blood. The source of these receptors is a man over 45 with active COVID-19. Each CDR3 is given with its conserved first and last residue. A D gene is named only where the DNA matches it firmly. Where a row states a size, it is once, few, many or the class of an expanded clone; other rows omit it.

clone size,D gene,V gene,J gene,CDR3 protein,CDR3 DNA
-,-,TRBV6-5,TRBJ2-5,CASSYSGTRMAETQYF,TGTGCCAGCAGTTACTCCGGGACACGTATGGCAGAGACCCAGTACTTC
-,-,TRBV19,TRBJ2-2,CASSRVSPGAGELFF,TGTGCCAGTAGCCGGGTGTCCCCCGGGGCCGGGGAGCTGTTTTTT
-,-,TRBV6-5,TRBJ2-2,CASSRGHVNTGELFF,TGTGCCAGCAGCAGGGGACACGTCAACACCGGGGAGCTGTTTTTT
-,-,TRBV4-1,TRBJ1-6,CASSQGANSPLHF,TGCGCCAGCAGCCAAGGCGCTAATTCACCCCTCCACTTT
-,-,TRBV18,TRBJ1-6,CASSPMAGAENSPLHF,TGTGCCAGCTCACCAATGGCAGGGGCTGAGAATTCACCCCTCCACTTT
-,-,TRBV5-5,TRBJ1-6,CASRDTKTNSPLHF,TGTGCCAGCAGAGACACAAAAACGAATTCACCCCTCCACTTT
-,-,TRBV6-6,TRBJ2-1,CASSSKAGASYNEQFF,TGTGCCAGCAGTTCGAAAGCGGGTGCCTCCTACAATGAGCAGTTCTTC
-,TRBD1,TRBV7-8,TRBJ2-7,CASSLGTGNYEQYF,TGTGCCAGCAGCTTAGGGACAGGGAACTACGAGCAGTACTTC
once,-,TRBV5-5,TRBJ2-1,CASSYPPAGVLDEQFF,TGTGCCAGCAGCTATCCCCCGGCCGGGGTCCTAGATGAGCAGTTCTTC
-,-,TRBV19,TRBJ1-2,CASSISARSGLGGYTF,TGTGCCAGTAGTATATCAGCAAGATCCGGGTTAGGTGGCTACACCTTC
-,-,TRBV19,TRBJ1-6,CASTTTGVNSPLHF,TGTGCCAGTACTACGACAGGTGTAAATTCACCCCTCCACTTT
-,-,TRBV7-9,TRBJ2-7,CASSLFQGLHEQYF,TGTGCCAGCAGCTTATTTCAGGGTCTACACGAGCAGTACTTC
-,-,TRBV4-3,TRBJ2-3,CASSQEPGRTQYF,TGCGCCAGCAGCCAAGAGCCAGGGCGTACGCAGTATTTT
-,TRBD1,TRBV3-1/TRBV3-2,TRBJ2-5,CASSLGQGGGETQYF,TGTGCCAGCAGCCTGGGACAGGGGGGTGGTGAGACCCAGTACTTC
-,-,TRBV28,TRBJ1-3,CASRALRSSGNTIYF,TGTGCCAGCAGGGCCCTTCGATCCTCTGGAAACACCATATATTTT
-,-,TRBV6-4,TRBJ1-1,CASSDSSQGCTEAFF,TGTGCCAGCAGTGACTCGTCGCAGGGTTGCACTGAAGCTTTCTTT
-,-,TRBV7-2,TRBJ2-2,CASTNGGAATNTGELFF,TGTGCCAGCACTAACGGAGGGGCCGCCACGAACACCGGGGAGCTGTTTTTT
-,-,TRBV5-8,TRBJ1-1,CASSLVLGANTEAFF,TGTGCCAGCAGCTTGGTCTTGGGAGCGAACACTGAAGCTTTCTTT
-,-,TRBV11-2,TRBJ1-1,CASSLSGVATEAFF,TGTGCCAGCAGCTTGTCAGGGGTGGCCACTGAAGCTTTCTTT
-,TRBD2,TRBV7-6,TRBJ2-7,CASSVTSGGSYEQYF,TGTGCCAGCAGCGTCACTAGCGGGGGATCCTACGAGCAGTACTTC
-,-,TRBV7-9,TRBJ2-3,CASSLARPDTQYF,TGTGCCAGCAGCTTAGCGAGGCCAGATACGCAGTATTTT
-,-,TRBV21-1,TRBJ2-3,CASSKGKGSGADTQYF,TGTGCCAGCAGCAAAGGGAAAGGCTCAGGGGCAGATACGCAGTATTTT
-,TRBD1,TRBV11-3,TRBJ2-1,CASSLGGTAQNEQFF,TGTGCCAGCAGCTTAGGGGGGACAGCTCAGAATGAGCAGTTCTTC
-,-,TRBV5-5,TRBJ1-4,CASSLVPINEKLFF,TGTGCCAGCAGCTTGGTTCCCATTAATGAAAAACTGTTTTTT